These 3 T cell receptor beta chains originate from one sample sequenced in a study of response to subunit inactivated influenza vaccine. MiXCR, applied by TCRdb to the RT-PCR reads, yields one record per CDR3 protein. Among 450,000 to 500,000 distinct CDR3 sequences listed, roughly 9.7% were seen once. Sample: PBMCs from blood, taken about 6 weeks after vaccination. The receptors stem from a man aged 45 to 65 who received an inactivated influenza vaccine.

The rearrangement joins TRBV2 to TRBJ1-1; weak D call: TRBD1 (5 bases). Germline V gene data show CDR1 as SNHLY and CDR2 as FYNNEI. Trimming took off 5 bases at V and 0 bases at J, with 13 bases between the two ends. CDR3 length: 15 amino acids. The CDR3 nucleotides are TGTGCCAGCAGTTCCAGGGAGTCGGTGAACACTGAAGCTTTCTTT. This encodes CASSSRESVNTEAFF.

The rearrangement uses TRBV12-3 or TRBV12-4 and TRBJ2-3; no definite D call. The CDR3 sequence is 15 residues long. The V gene lost 1 base and the J gene lost 7 bases, with 15 bases spanning the gap. The DNA for the CDR3 is TGTGCCAGCAGTTTAGGGACGGTAGAAAGAAATACGCAGTATTTT. Translation: CASSLGTVERNTQYF.

This clonotype appeared a few times. The rearrangement uses TRBV18 and TRBJ1-2, with D perhaps TRBD1 (6 bases). Germline V gives CDR1 KGHSH, CDR2 LQKENI. The V gene lost 3 bases and the J gene lost 3 bases, with 11 bases spanning the gap. CDR3 length: 14 amino acids. DNA of the CDR3: TGTGCCAGCTCACCTAGCCCAGGGGACTATGGCTACACCTTC. Translated, it gives CASSPSPGDYGYTF.